A selection of T cell receptor beta chains follows, all from one sample in a study of memory CD4+ T cells and cytomegalovirus serostatus. Measured with immunoSEQ multiplex PCR; TCRdb has only the in-frame clones, and not every one. Altogether about 25,000 clones are present, under 85% being singletons, with the ten largest covering 0.68%. Sequencing was carried out using memory CD4+ T cells from blood. These TCRs come from an adult in good health and CMV-seronegative. CDR3s include the opening cysteine and the closing phenylalanine or tryptophan. The D gene is left open where the match is weak. Size is stated for part of the rows, as once, few or many counts, or as a class when the clone is expanded.

CDR3 DNA,CDR3 protein,clone size,J gene,V gene,D gene
TGTGCCAGCAGCCGCCCAAACACTGAAGCTTTCTTT,CASSRPNTEAFF,-,TRBJ1-1,TRBV7-9,-
TGTGCCAGTAGTATAGTGGGGCCGCGTCTGGAAAAACTGTTTTTT,CASSIVGPRLEKLFF,-,TRBJ1-4,TRBV19,-
TGTGCCTGGAGCTTAGCGGGGGACAGCACAGATACGCAGTATTTT,CAWSLAGDSTDTQYF,-,TRBJ2-3,TRBV30,TRBD2
TGTGCCTGGAGTGTAAGGGGGGGGGAAAAACTGTTTTTT,CAWSVRGGEKLFF,-,TRBJ1-4,TRBV30,-
TGTGCCAGCAGCGTAGGTCGTTCAGGGCCTAATGAAAAACTGTTTTTT,CASSVGRSGPNEKLFF,-,TRBJ1-4,TRBV9,-
TGTGCCAGCAGCAGCAAATCCGGGGAAACTAATGAAAAACTGTTTTTT,CASSSKSGETNEKLFF,-,TRBJ1-4,TRBV7-9,-
TGTGCCAGCAGCGTTCTCCCCGGGGGACAGGGCACAGATACGCAGTATTTT,CASSVLPGGQGTDTQYF,-,TRBJ2-3,TRBV9,TRBD1
TGTGCCAGCAGCTTAATCCAGGCTAGGTCCTTAGATACGCAGTATTTT,CASSLIQARSLDTQYF,-,TRBJ2-3,TRBV7-2,-
TGTGCCAGCAGCTTGGGTGTTAATTCACCCCTCCACTTT,CASSLGVNSPLHF,few,TRBJ1-6,TRBV7-9,-
TGCGCCAGCAGCCAAGATCGTGAGGGAAGACAGCCCCAGCATTTT,CASSQDREGRQPQHF,-,TRBJ1-5,TRBV4-1,-
TGTGCCAGCAGTCAGGGTAGGGGGCAGTTCTTC,CASSQGRGQFF,-,TRBJ2-1,TRBV6-7,-
TGTGCCAGCAGCTCGAGCAGGAGGGATACGCAGTATTTT,CASSSSRRDTQYF,-,TRBJ2-3,TRBV7-2,-
TGTGCCAGCAGAGGGACGGAGAATCAGCCCCAGCATTTT,CASRGTENQPQHF,-,TRBJ1-5,TRBV6-1,-
TGTGCCAGCAGCGGGGGACAGGGGTATGAAAAACTGTTTTTT,CASSGGQGYEKLFF,-,TRBJ1-4,TRBV9,TRBD1
TGTGCCAGCAGCCAAACACCGACGAACTATGGCTACACCTTC,CASSQTPTNYGYTF,few,TRBJ1-2,TRBV2,-
TGTGCCACCAGCAGAGACCGCCTACTAGCGGGCCAAGAGACCCAGTACTTC,CATSRDRLLAGQETQYF,once,TRBJ2-5,TRBV15,TRBD2
TGTGCCAGCAGTTTGGCGAATTCACCCCTCCACTTT,CASSLANSPLHF,-,TRBJ1-6,TRBV6-6,-
TGTGCCAGCAGCCCAGGGGGGATGCGAGAGCAGTACTTC,CASSPGGMREQYF,few,TRBJ2-7,TRBV2,-
TGTGCCAGCATATCCCAGGGAGGTGGTCAGCCCCAGCATTTT,CASISQGGGQPQHF,-,TRBJ1-5,TRBV6-5,-
TGCAGCGTTGAAGAACCGGAGGAGCCCGTGGATACGCAGTATTTT,CSVEEPEEPVDTQYF,-,TRBJ2-3,TRBV29-1,-
TGTGCCTCCAGCGCGGCAGGGAGGCGCGGGCAGTTCTTC,CASSAAGRRGQFF,-,TRBJ2-1,TRBV19,-
TGTGCCAGTAGTATAGGGGGCCGGGGGGTCAGGACAGATACGCAGTATTTT,CASSIGGRGVRTDTQYF,-,TRBJ2-3,TRBV19,TRBD2
TGTGCCAGCCGGACCGGACAGGGCGGCTATGGCTACACCTTC,CASRTGQGGYGYTF,-,TRBJ1-2,TRBV6-6,TRBD1
TGTGCCAGCATTAGGACAGGGGGTAGCCGAGATACGCAGTATTTT,CASIRTGGSRDTQYF,once,TRBJ2-3,TRBV2,TRBD1
TGTGCCAGCGGGACACGCCTGTTGAACACTGAAGCTTTCTTT,CASGTRLLNTEAFF,few,TRBJ1-1,TRBV6-1,-
TGTGCCAGCAGCTTATATAGCGGTAGCACAGATACGCAGTATTTT,CASSLYSGSTDTQYF,-,TRBJ2-3,TRBV7-2,-
TGTGCCAGCAGCCGCGGGACAGGTAATCAGCCCCAGCATTTT,CASSRGTGNQPQHF,once,TRBJ1-5,TRBV7-9,TRBD1
TGTGCCAGCAGTCGACTAGCGGGGCGACAAGAGACCCAGTACTTC,CASSRLAGRQETQYF,-,TRBJ2-5,TRBV2,TRBD2
TGTGCCAGCAGTTATAACCGGGATGGGAGAGCTTTCTTT,CASSYNRDGRAFF,once,TRBJ1-1,TRBV6-6,-
TGTGCCAGTAGTAGTAGTAAACATCGGGAGACCCAGTACTTC,CASSSSKHRETQYF,-,TRBJ2-5,TRBV19,-
TGTGCCACCCGGACAGGGTATGAGTCCGGGGAGCTGTTTTTT,CATRTGYESGELFF,once,TRBJ2-2,TRBV27,TRBD1
TGTGCCAGCAGCTTAGGACCGGGGGGGACCTACGAGCAGTACTTC,CASSLGPGGTYEQYF,-,TRBJ2-7,TRBV7-6,TRBD2
TGTGCCAGCATAGGGGCAGGGTCCTACGAGCAGTACTTC,CASIGAGSYEQYF,-,TRBJ2-7,TRBV6-1,-
TGTGCCAGCAGCTCACTCGGTGGTGGACAGCAGTACTTC,CASSSLGGGQQYF,few,TRBJ2-7,TRBV11-2,-
TGTGCCAGCAGCTTAAAACCAGGAGTCGAGCAGTTCTTC,CASSLKPGVEQFF,-,TRBJ2-1,TRBV7-2,-
TGTGCCAGCAGCGTCCGGGACAGGGGGCTCAATGAGCAGTTCTTC,CASSVRDRGLNEQFF,-,TRBJ2-1,TRBV5-4,TRBD1
TGCGCCAGCAGCCCGCGGGGTCTTGACGAAAAACTGTTTTTT,CASSPRGLDEKLFF,few,TRBJ1-4,TRBV5-1,-
TGTGCCAGCAGTCGGGACGGTTGGAAGCAGTACTTC,CASSRDGWKQYF,-,TRBJ2-7,TRBV28,-
TGTGCCAGCAGCTTAGGGACAGGCTTAGATATTAACTATGGCTACACCTTC,CASSLGTGLDINYGYTF,-,TRBJ1-2,TRBV7-9,TRBD1
TGTGCCAGCAGCGCTAGCGGTTTGGTCTATGAGCAGTTCTTC,CASSASGLVYEQFF,-,TRBJ2-1,TRBV11-3,TRBD2
TGCGCCAGCAGCCAAGATCTTAAGGGGGGCATCAATGAAAAACTGTTTTTT,CASSQDLKGGINEKLFF,-,TRBJ1-4,TRBV4-3,-
TGTGCCAGCTCTCCCAGGGACCAATCCTACGAGCAGTACTTC,CASSPRDQSYEQYF,once,TRBJ2-7,TRBV6-5,-
TGTGCCATCAGTGAGGACAGGGTTGGAACCGGGGAGCTGTTTTTT,CAISEDRVGTGELFF,-,TRBJ2-2,TRBV10-3,TRBD1
TGTGCCAGCAGCTTTACTAGCCCCACAGATACGCAGTATTTT,CASSFTSPTDTQYF,-,TRBJ2-3,TRBV7-9,-
TGTGCCAGCAGCGTAGGAGGACAGAGGAACACCGGGGAGCTGTTTTTT,CASSVGGQRNTGELFF,-,TRBJ2-2,TRBV9,-
TGCAGCGTTGAAATGGGGAATAATGAAAAACTGTTTTTT,CSVEMGNNEKLFF,few,TRBJ1-4,TRBV29-1,-
TGTGCCAGCAGCCTTAGAACCCTCGGGGCAGGGCGGGCTTTCTTT,CASSLRTLGAGRAFF,-,TRBJ1-1,TRBV11-2,-
TGTGCCAGCAGTTCCCTAGTGGGGGTCTCCTACGAGCAGTACTTC,CASSSLVGVSYEQYF,once,TRBJ2-7,TRBV28,-
TGTGCCAGCAGTTACTCCCCAAGGGACAGCGGTTCCCAGCATTTT,CASSYSPRDSGSQHF,-,TRBJ1-5,TRBV6-5,TRBD1
TGTGCCAGCAGCCAGACTAGGGGGTTCTCCTACAATGAGCAGTTCTTC,CASSQTRGFSYNEQFF,-,TRBJ2-1,TRBV5-4,-